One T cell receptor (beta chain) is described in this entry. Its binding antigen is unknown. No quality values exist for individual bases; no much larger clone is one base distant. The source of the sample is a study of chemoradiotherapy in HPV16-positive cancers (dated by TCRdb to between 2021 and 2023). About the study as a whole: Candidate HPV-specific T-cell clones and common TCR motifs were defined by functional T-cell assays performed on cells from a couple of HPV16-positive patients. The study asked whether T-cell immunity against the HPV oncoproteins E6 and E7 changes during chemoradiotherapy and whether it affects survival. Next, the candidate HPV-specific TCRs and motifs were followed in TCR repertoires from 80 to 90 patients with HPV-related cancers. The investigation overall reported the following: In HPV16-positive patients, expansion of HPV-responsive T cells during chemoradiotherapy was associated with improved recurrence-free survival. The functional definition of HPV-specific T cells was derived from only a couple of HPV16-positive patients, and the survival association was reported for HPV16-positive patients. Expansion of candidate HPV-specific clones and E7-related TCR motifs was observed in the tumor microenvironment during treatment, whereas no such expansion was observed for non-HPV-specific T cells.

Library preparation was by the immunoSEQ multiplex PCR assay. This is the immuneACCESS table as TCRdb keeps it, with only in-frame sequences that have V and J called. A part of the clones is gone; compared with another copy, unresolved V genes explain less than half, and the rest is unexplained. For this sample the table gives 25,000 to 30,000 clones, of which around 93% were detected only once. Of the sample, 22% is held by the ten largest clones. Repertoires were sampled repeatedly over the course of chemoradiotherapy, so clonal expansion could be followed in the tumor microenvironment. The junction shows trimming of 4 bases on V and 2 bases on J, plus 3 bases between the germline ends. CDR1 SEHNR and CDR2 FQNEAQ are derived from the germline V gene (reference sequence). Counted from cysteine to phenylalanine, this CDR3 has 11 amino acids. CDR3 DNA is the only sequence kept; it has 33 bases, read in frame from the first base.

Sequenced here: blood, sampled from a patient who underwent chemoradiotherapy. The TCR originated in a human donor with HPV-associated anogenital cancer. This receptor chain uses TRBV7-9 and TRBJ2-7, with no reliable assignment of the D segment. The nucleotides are TGTGCCAGCAGCTCAACCTACGAGCAGTACTTC. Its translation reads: CASSSTYEQYF.